A selection of T cell receptor beta chains follows, all from one sample in a study of blood T cell repertoires in COVID-19. Here immunoSEQ multiplex PCR was the method, and the copy in TCRdb shows in-frame clones only, minus some. The sample has under 200,000 clones, approximately 86% seen once. Material: peripheral blood. These receptors were collected from a man younger than 35 with acute or convalescent COVID-19. Each CDR3 is given with its conserved first and last residue. The order of the fields is V gene, D gene, clone size, J gene, CDR3 DNA, CDR3 protein. The D gene is left open where the match is weak. A row's size may be missing; if present it is once, few, many or a size class.

TRBV6-1,TRBD1,few,TRBJ2-4,TGTGCCAGCAGTGACTGGACAGGTCTCTCCAAAAACATTCAGTACTTC,CASSDWTGLSKNIQYF
TRBV11-2,.,.,TRBJ1-2,TGTGCCAGCAGCTCAGCCCCAGGGGTCGGCTACACCTTC,CASSSAPGVGYTF
TRBV30,.,.,TRBJ2-2,TGTGCCTGGAGTGTACTCCTCGCCGGGGAGCTGTTTTTT,CAWSVLLAGELFF
TRBV28,.,.,TRBJ1-1,TGTGCCAGCAGTTTAAGGGGGTCGGGCAGCCAAGCTTTCTTT,CASSLRGSGSQAFF
TRBV29-1,.,once,TRBJ1-1,TGCAGCGTTGGCGGGGGCTGGGTAGCTTTCTTT,CSVGGGWVAFF
TRBV18,.,once,TRBJ1-5,TGTGCCAGCTCACCACGGCAGGAGGGTCAGCCCCAGCATTTT,CASSPRQEGQPQHF
TRBV12-5,.,.,TRBJ2-3,TGTGCTAGTGGTTCACAAGGGTTAGGGGTAGATACGCAGTATTTT,CASGSQGLGVDTQYF
TRBV28,.,.,TRBJ1-5,TGTGCCAGCAGTCCCCAGGGATTTCAGCCCCAGCATTTT,CASSPQGFQPQHF
TRBV30,.,once,TRBJ1-1,TGTGCCTCCACGTGGGGGAAGACAGGCGTACAACCGACTTTCTTT,CASTWGKTGVQPTFF
TRBV2,.,.,TRBJ2-1,TGTGCCAGCAGTGATAGGCGGAACTACAATGAGCAGTTCTTC,CASSDRRNYNEQFF
TRBV7-8,.,.,TRBJ1-1,TGTGCCAGCAGCTTAGTAGGAGGCAGAACGACTGAAGCTTTCTTT,CASSLVGGRTTEAFF
TRBV24-1,.,.,TRBJ2-3,TGTGCCACCAGTGACCGGAGGGACAGTATTCACACAGATACGCAGTATTTT,CATSDRRDSIHTDTQYF
TRBV28,.,.,TRBJ1-4,TGTGCCAGCAGTTTTACGGAGAGCTCCAAACTGTTTTTT,CASSFTESSKLFF
TRBV7-8,.,.,TRBJ2-3,TGTGCCAGCGCTCGTCAGAAAAGCACAGATACGCAGTATTTT,CASARQKSTDTQYF
TRBV30,.,.,TRBJ1-5,TGTGCCTGGAGTGGTCAAAGCAATCAGCCCCAGCATTTT,CAWSGQSNQPQHF
TRBV6-5,TRBD1,once,TRBJ2-7,TGTGCCAGCAGGGGAACAGGGGGCTACGAGCAGTACTTC,CASRGTGGYEQYF